This TCR beta chain was profiled in a study of blood T cell repertoires in COVID-19. As for the study in general: The origin of the acute and convalescent COVID-19 samples was the United States, Italy and Spain. T cells, B-cell-depleted T cells, or PBMCs provided the cDNA or gDNA that served as material.

Per the original methods: Cell counts per sample came from amplifying reference gene primers. Data came from immunoSEQ multiplex PCR; TCRdb stores just in-frame clones and leaves some out. That table supplies the V and J calls and clone size; D and trimming were determined from the DNA. The data contain about 200,000 clones, about 84% of them seen just once; the ten biggest clones take up roughly 5.9%. Per the germline V gene, CDR1 is SGHKS and CDR2 is YYEKEE (reference sequence). Trimming pared 4 bases from V and 6 bases from J, leaving 12 bases between. This CDR3 spans 13 amino acids. Grouping used clinical history reported by participants in a survey and questionnaire. This clone was observed once.

The chain uses TRBV5-5 and TRBJ2-3, with a weak D call TRBD2 (5 bases). Material for sequencing was PBMCs or T cells enriched from blood (not recorded which). This receptor was identified in a man between 35 and 55 years old with acute COVID-19. Written as DNA, the CDR3 is TGTGCCAGCAGCCCCTCTCGAGGGGATACGCAGTATTTT. It specifies CASSPSRGDTQYF.